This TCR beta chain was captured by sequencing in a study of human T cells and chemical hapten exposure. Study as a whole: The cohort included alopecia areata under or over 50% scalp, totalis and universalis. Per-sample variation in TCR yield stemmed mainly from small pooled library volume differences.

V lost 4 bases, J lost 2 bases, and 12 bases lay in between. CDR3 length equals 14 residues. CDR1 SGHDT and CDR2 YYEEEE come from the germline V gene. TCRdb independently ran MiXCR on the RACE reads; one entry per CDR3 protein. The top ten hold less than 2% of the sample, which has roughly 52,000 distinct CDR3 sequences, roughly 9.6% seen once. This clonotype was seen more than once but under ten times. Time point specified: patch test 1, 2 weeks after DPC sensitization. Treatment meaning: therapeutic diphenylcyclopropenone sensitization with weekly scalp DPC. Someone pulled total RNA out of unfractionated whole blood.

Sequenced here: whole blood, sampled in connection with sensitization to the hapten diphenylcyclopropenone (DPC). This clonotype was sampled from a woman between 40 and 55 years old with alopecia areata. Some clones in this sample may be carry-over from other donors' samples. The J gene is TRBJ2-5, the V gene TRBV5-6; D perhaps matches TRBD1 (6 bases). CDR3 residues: CASSVGTRQETQYF. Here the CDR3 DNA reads TGTGCCAGCAGCGTTGGGACACGACAAGAGACCCAGTACTTC.